This entry features one TCR beta chain sequence. The antigen is unknown. V was pared by 2 bases and J by 0 bases, with 7 bases of the junction left unmatched. Germline loops: CDR1 ENHRY, CDR2 SYGVKD. This CDR3 spans 18 amino acids. Through a sample-barcoded 5' primer and a J-beta primer mix, a second PCR was run for about 6 to 12 cycles. Via MiXCR, TCRdb re-called the 5' RACE reads, giving one row per CDR3 protein. The sample includes approximately 1,000,000 distinct CDR3 sequences, around two fifths of them seen just once. This sample stems from a study of blood T cells in healthy people across ages. Findings and caveats of the study: Diversity was higher, and naive CD4+ cells more numerous, in long-lived donors than in aged donors.

The sample comprised blood. The chain links TRBV10-3 to TRBJ2-2; 9 bases are shared with TRBD2. This sequence was found in a man between 18 and 29 years old in good health. CDR3 in DNA: TGTGCCATCAGTGAGAGGGAAGCGGGGGGCCCGAACACCGGGGAGCTGTTTTTT. As protein: CAISEREAGGPNTGELFF.